Described below is a single T cell receptor beta chain sequence and its context. CDR3 length: 14 amino acids. Trimming removed 4 bases from V and 2 bases from J, with 7 bases in between. CDR1 is SGHRS and CDR2 is YFSETQ in the germline V gene. This sample stems from a study of cytomegalovirus exposure and HLA in healthy donors. Vbeta (60) and Jbeta (13) primers were used in the PCR. Only in-frame clones appear in the TCRdb table, and some are missing; sequencing was by immunoSEQ multiplex PCR. The sample has about 180,000 clones; around 74% are singletons. The source of this sequence is a female donor in good health and CMV-seronegative. V usage is TRBV5-1 and J usage is TRBJ2-6, with D uncertain. Sequencing used PBMCs. CDR3 sequence: CASSGLAGANVLTF. The CDR3 DNA is TGCGCCAGCAGCGGCCTAGCTGGGGCCAACGTCCTGACTTTC.